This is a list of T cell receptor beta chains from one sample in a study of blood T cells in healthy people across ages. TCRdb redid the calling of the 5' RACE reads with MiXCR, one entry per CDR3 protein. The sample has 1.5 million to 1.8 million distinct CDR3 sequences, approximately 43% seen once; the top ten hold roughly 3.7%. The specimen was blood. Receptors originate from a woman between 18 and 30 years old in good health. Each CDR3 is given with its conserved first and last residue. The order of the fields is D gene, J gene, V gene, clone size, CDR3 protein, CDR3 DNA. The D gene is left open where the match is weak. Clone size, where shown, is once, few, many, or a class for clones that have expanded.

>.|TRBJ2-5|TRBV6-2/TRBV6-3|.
CASGLNSNEQYF
TGTGCCAGCGGACTTAATTCGAATGAGCAGTACTTC
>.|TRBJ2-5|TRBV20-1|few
CSASFPLGVSVETQYF
TGCAGTGCTAGCTTCCCCCTAGGGGTATCGGTAGAGACCCAGTACTTC
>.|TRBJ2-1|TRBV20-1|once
CSASLDLRRNDPYNEQFF
TGCAGTGCTAGTTTGGATTTGCGGCGCAACGATCCCTACAATGAGCAGTTCTTC
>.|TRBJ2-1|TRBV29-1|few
CSVLSGVSLYNEQFF
TGCAGCGTTCTCTCAGGGGTCTCCCTCTACAATGAGCAGTTCTTC
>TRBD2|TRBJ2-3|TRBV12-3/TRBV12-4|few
CASSPGREDTQYF
TGTGCCAGCAGTCCCGGGAGGGAAGATACGCAGTATTTT
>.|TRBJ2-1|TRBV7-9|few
CASRASGNEQFF
TGTGCCAGCAGGGCGTCAGGCAATGAGCAGTTCTTC
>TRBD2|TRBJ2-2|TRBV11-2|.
CASSLDQNPLAGGPVNTGELFF
TGTGCCAGCAGCTTAGATCAAAATCCACTAGCGGGGGGACCGGTGAACACCGGGGAGCTGTTTTTT
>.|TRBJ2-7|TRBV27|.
CASTTSGSSYNEQYF
TGTGCCAGCACTACAAGCGGCTCCTCCTACAATGAGCAGTACTTC
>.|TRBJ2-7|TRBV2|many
CASRWQGSSLREQYF
TGTGCCAGCAGGTGGCAGGGATCCTCCTTGCGCGAGCAGTACTTC
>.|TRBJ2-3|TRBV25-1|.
CASSEIRVESDTQYF
TGTGCCAGCAGTGAGATCAGGGTCGAATCCGATACGCAGTATTTT
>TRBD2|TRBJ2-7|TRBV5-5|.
CASSLDGGGYSYEQYF
TGTGCCAGCAGCTTGGATGGCGGGGGTTACTCCTACGAGCAGTACTTC
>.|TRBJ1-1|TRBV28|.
CASSVTRGNTEAFF
TGTGCCAGCAGTGTTACCCGTGGGAACACTGAAGCTTTCTTT
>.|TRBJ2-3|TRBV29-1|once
CSVAPGLPYPDTQYF
TGCAGCGTTGCACCGGGACTCCCGTACCCAGATACGCAGTATTTT
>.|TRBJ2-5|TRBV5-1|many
CASSPEVLLGNEQYF
TGCGCCAGCAGCCCCGAAGTACTCTTGGGGAATGAGCAGTACTTC
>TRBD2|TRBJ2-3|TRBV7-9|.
CATHSTSGRPTDTQYF
TGTGCCACCCACTCGACTAGCGGGAGACCCACAGATACGCAGTATTTT
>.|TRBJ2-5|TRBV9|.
CASSVADSGAQETQYF
TGTGCCAGCAGCGTAGCCGATAGCGGAGCGCAAGAGACCCAGTACTTC
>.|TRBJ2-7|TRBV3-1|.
CASSQDAIASYEQYF
TGTGCCAGCAGCCAAGATGCTATAGCGTCCTACGAGCAGTACTTC
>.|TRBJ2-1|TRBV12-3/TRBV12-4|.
CASRWTAGGYNEQFF
TGTGCCAGCAGGTGGACAGCCGGGGGTTACAATGAGCAGTTCTTC
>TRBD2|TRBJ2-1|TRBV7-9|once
CASSRGRTWDNEQFF
TGTGCCAGCAGCCGCGGGAGGACATGGGACAATGAGCAGTTCTTC
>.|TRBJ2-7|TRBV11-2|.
CASSFWQSDEQYF
TGTGCCAGCAGCTTCTGGCAGTCGGACGAGCAGTACTTC
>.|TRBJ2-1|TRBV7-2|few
CASSGHIGQYNEQFF
TGTGCCAGCAGCGGCCACATCGGACAATACAATGAGCAGTTCTTC
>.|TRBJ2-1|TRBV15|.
CATSSAVKHYNEQFF
TGTGCCACCAGCAGCGCGGTAAAACATTACAATGAGCAGTTCTTC
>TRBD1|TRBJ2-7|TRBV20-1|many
CSAGQGTYEQYF
TGCAGTGCTGGACAGGGTACCTACGAGCAGTACTTC
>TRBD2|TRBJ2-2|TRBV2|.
CARNSGVNTGELFF
TGTGCCAGGAATAGCGGGGTGAACACCGGGGAGCTGTTTTTT
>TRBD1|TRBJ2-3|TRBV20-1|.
CSAPGTGTDTQYF
TGCAGTGCCCCCGGGACAGGCACAGATACGCAGTATTTT
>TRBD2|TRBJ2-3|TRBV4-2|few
CASSQDLAGGNTDTQYF
TGTGCCAGCAGCCAAGATCTAGCGGGAGGGAATACAGATACGCAGTATTTT
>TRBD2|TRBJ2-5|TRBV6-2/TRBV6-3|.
CASSFGTRSETQYF
TGTGCCAGCAGTTTCGGGACTAGGAGCGAGACCCAGTACTTC
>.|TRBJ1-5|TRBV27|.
CASSLSYKQPQHF
TGTGCCAGCAGTTTATCGTATAAGCAGCCCCAGCATTTT
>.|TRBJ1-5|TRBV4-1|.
CASSQLPGGFQHF
TGCGCCAGCAGCCAACTTCCCGGCGGTTTCCAGCATTTT
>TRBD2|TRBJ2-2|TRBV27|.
CASSLLAGLGTGELFF
TGTGCCAGCAGTTTGCTAGCGGGATTAGGTACCGGGGAGCTGTTTTTT
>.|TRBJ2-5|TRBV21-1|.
CASLRGRQGARETQYF
TGTGCCAGCCTGCGCGGTCGACAGGGGGCGCGGGAGACCCAGTACTTC